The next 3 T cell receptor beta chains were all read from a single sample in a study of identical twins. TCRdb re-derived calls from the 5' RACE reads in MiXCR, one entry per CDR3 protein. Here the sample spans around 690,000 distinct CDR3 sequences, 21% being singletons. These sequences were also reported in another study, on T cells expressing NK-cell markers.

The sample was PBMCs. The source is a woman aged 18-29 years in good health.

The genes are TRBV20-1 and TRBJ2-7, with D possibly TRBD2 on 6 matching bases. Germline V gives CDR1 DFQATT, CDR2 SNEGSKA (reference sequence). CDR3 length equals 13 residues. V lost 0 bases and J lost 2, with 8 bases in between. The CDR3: CSAREEGTYEQYF. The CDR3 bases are TGCAGTGCTAGAGAGGAGGGGACCTACGAGCAGTACTTC.

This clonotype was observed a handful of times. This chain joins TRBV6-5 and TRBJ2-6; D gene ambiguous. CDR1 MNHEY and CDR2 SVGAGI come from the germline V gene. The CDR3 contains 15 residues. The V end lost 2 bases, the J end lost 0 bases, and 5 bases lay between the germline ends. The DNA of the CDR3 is TGTGCCAGCAGTTACGTAGACTCTGGGGCCAACGTCCTGACTTTC. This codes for CASSYVDSGANVLTF.

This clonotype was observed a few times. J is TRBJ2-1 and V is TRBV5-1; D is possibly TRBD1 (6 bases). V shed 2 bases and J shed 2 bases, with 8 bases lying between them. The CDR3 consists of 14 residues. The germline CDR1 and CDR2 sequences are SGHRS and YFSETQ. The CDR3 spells CASSFYRAYNEQFF. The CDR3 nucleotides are TGCGCCAGCAGCTTCTACAGGGCCTACAATGAGCAGTTCTTC.